These T cell receptor beta chains were read from a single sample in a study of esophageal squamous cell carcinoma under preoperative chemotherapy. TCRdb fed the PCR reads into MiXCR, producing one record per CDR3 protein. The sample shows about 30,000 distinct CDR3 sequences, less than 55% of them seen only once. Sampling was conducted from a patient given preoperative chemotherapy. These receptors all stem from a human donor with esophageal squamous cell carcinoma. The donor label of this sample is uncertain. Both conserved end residues are part of each CDR3. Each record gives: J gene, V gene, D gene, clone size, CDR3 protein, CDR3 DNA. A D gene is named only where the DNA matches it firmly. A clone size is listed for some rows: how often the clone was seen (once, few, many), or a class if it is expanded.

TRBJ2-5,TRBV11-3,-,-,CASSSKGLETQYF,TGTGCCAGCAGCTCTAAGGGGTTAGAGACCCAGTACTTC
TRBJ2-5,TRBV11-2,-,-,CASSFGGGQETQYF,TGTGCCAGCAGCTTCGGGGGAGGTCAAGAGACCCAGTACTTC
TRBJ2-7,TRBV10-3,TRBD1,-,CAISESGQGYEQYF,TGTGCCATCAGTGAGTCTGGACAGGGCTACGAGCAGTACTTC
TRBJ2-1,TRBV10-3,-,-,CAISGTGLPNEQFF,TGTGCCATCTCCGGGACTGGGCTTCCCAATGAGCAGTTCTTC
TRBJ2-1,TRBV5-6,-,-,CASSPVADYQETQFF,TGTGCCAGCAGCCCTGTCGCGGACTACCAAGAGACCCAGTTCTTC
TRBJ1-2,TRBV7-2,-,many,CASSADTNNYGYTF,TGTGCCAGCAGCGCCGATACAAATAACTATGGCTACACCTTC
TRBJ2-1,TRBV7-2,-,-,CASSWEGGHEQFF,TGTGCCAGCAGCTGGGAGGGGGGCCATGAGCAGTTCTTC
TRBJ2-4,TRBV7-6,-,-,CASSLDPRIPGGDQEIQYF,TGTGCCAGCAGCTTGGATCCGCGGATCCCCGGCGGAGACCAAGAGATTCAGTACTTC
TRBJ2-3,TRBV6-2/TRBV6-3,-,-,CASSYDEADTQYF,TGTGCCAGCAGTTACGATGAGGCTGATACGCAGTATTTT
TRBJ2-5,TRBV5-1,-,-,CASSLTFMVGAHVGTQYF,TGCGCCAGCAGCTTGACGTTCATGGTGGGGGCCCACGTGGGGACCCAGTACTTC
TRBJ2-5,TRBV11-3,-,-,CASGLEGPPLDTQYF,TGTGCCAGCGGGCTCGAAGGGCCACCCTTAGATACCCAGTACTTC
TRBJ2-4,TRBV7-8,-,many,CASSLERVVYNEQYF,TGTGCCAGCAGCTTAGAGAGGGTAGTCTACAATGAGCAGTACTTC
TRBJ2-7,TRBV6-5,-,once,CASSYSGQLYYEQYF,TGTGCCAGCAGTTACTCTGGGCAGCTGTACTACGAGCAGTACTTC
TRBJ2-7,TRBV7-2,-,-,CASSYSPPYEQYF,TGTGCCAGCAGCTACAGTCCTCCCTACGAGCAGTACTTC
TRBJ2-7,TRBV7-2,-,many,CASSLVPSYEQYF,TGTGCCAGCAGCTTAGTCCCATCCTACGAGCAGTACTTC
TRBJ2-3,TRBV6-1,TRBD1,-,CASSQGESDTQYF,TGTGCCAGCAGTCAGGGGGAAAGCGATACGCAGTATTTT
TRBJ2-7,TRBV12-3/TRBV12-4,-,-,CASTIYGVSSYEQYF,TGTGCCAGCACTATTTATGGGGTTAGCTCCTACGAGCAGTACTTC
TRBJ2-3,TRBV7-2,-,once,CGSRGLGATDMQYF,TGCGGCAGCAGGGGACTGGGGGCCACAGATATGCAGTATTTT
TRBJ2-7,TRBV11-2,-,many,CASSLIYYEQYF,TGTGCCAGCAGCTTGATTTACTACGAGCAGTACTTC
TRBJ2-1,TRBV7-2,TRBD2,many,CASSRTSGAYNEQFF,TGTGCCAGCAGCCGGACTAGCGGCGCCTACAATGAGCAGTTCTTC
TRBJ2-7,TRBV7-4,-,few,CASSLGKQGPSYEQYF,TGTGCCAGCAGCTTAGGAAAACAGGGCCCTTCCTACGAGCAGTACTTC
TRBJ2-1,TRBV6-5,TRBD2,-,CASSSGRGETQFF,TGTGCCAGCAGTTCAGGTCGGGGGGAGACCCAGTTCTTC
TRBJ1-1,TRBV7-2,-,-,CASSQDVRNTEAFF,TGTGCCAGCAGCCAGGACGTCCGGAACACTGAAGCTTTCTTT
TRBJ1-2,TRBV6-5,TRBD1,many,CASSSSGTGKNGYTF,TGTGCCAGCAGTTCGAGTGGGACAGGGAAAAACGGCTACACCTTC
TRBJ2-7,TRBV11-2,TRBD2,many,CASSLRPGLAGNEQYF,TGTGCCAGCAGCCTCCGCCCGGGACTAGCGGGAAACGAGCAGTACTTC
TRBJ1-1,TRBV5-6,-,-,CASSVGASGAFF,TGTGCCAGCAGCGTCGGGGCAAGTGGGGCTTTCTTT